The rows below give T cell receptor beta chains drawn from one sample of a study of blood T cell repertoires in COVID-19. Some clones are missing from TCRdb's copy, which holds only in-frame ones; the method was immunoSEQ multiplex PCR. The sample lists roughly 42,000 clones, nearly 90% occurring once. The sequencing sample was made of peripheral blood. These receptor sequences come from a man over 45 with active COVID-19. The CDR3 runs from the conserved cysteine through the conserved F or W. The order of the fields is clone size, V gene, J gene, D gene, CDR3 DNA, CDR3 protein. The D gene is left open where the match is weak. Rows may omit the clone size; those that give it use once, few, many or a size class.

>-|TRBV4-1|TRBJ1-6|-
TGCGCCAGCAGCCAGGCCCCCAATTCACCCCTCCACTTT
CASSQAPNSPLHF
>once|TRBV11-2|TRBJ1-5|-
TGTGCCAGCAGCACTGTTACCCCGAACCAGCCCCAGCATTTT
CASSTVTPNQPQHF
>-|TRBV29-1|TRBJ2-1|TRBD1
TGCAGCGTTGAATCGATGCGACAGGGGGGATACAATGAGCAGTTCTTC
CSVESMRQGGYNEQFF
>-|TRBV6-4|TRBJ1-6|-
TGTGCCAGCAGTGACTACGAGAGTGGACCCCTCCACTTT
CASSDYESGPLHF
>-|TRBV7-2|TRBJ2-3|-
TGTGCCAGCAGCTTATATTTAGCAGACACAGATACGCAGTATTTT
CASSLYLADTDTQYF
>few|TRBV19|TRBJ1-6|TRBD1
TGTGCCAGTAGTAAACTTACAGGGGGCGATTCATATTCACCCCTCCACTTT
CASSKLTGGDSYSPLHF
>once|TRBV6-5|TRBJ1-5|TRBD1
TGTGCCAGCTTCAGCAGGGGGCAGCCCCAGCATTTT
CASFSRGQPQHF
>-|TRBV28|TRBJ1-5|-
TGTGCCAGCACACAGGCAAATCAGCCCCAGCATTTT
CASTQANQPQHF
>-|TRBV9|TRBJ2-7|-
TGTGCCAGCAGCGTAGTATTTGACAGCTACGAGCAGTACTTC
CASSVVFDSYEQYF
>-|TRBV10-3|TRBJ1-1|-
TGTGCCATCAGAGACAGGAGTTTGAACACTGAAGCTTTCTTT
CAIRDRSLNTEAFF
>few|TRBV7-9|TRBJ1-1|-
TGTGCCAGCAGCCCCTATATGAACACTGAAGCTTTCTTT
CASSPYMNTEAFF
>-|TRBV3-1/TRBV3-2|TRBJ2-1|TRBD2
TGTGCCAGCAGCCAAGTGAAGCGGGGGGGCGGAGACAATGAGCAGTTCTTC
CASSQVKRGGGDNEQFF
>-|TRBV5-4|TRBJ2-1|TRBD1
TGTGCCAGCAGCCGCGCCGGGACAGCTAATCAAGAGCAGTTCTTC
CASSRAGTANQEQFF
>-|TRBV10-1|TRBJ2-1|-
TGCGCCAGCAGTGAGGTATTCGGTGAGCAGTTCTTC
CASSEVFGEQFF
>-|TRBV10-3|TRBJ2-7|-
TGTGCCATCAGTGGCACAGAGAGCTCCTACGAGCAGTACTTC
CAISGTESSYEQYF
>-|TRBV6-5|TRBJ2-5|TRBD1
TGTGCCAGCAGTCAGGGACAGGGGGCTGGAGAGACCCAGTACTTC
CASSQGQGAGETQYF
>few|TRBV4-1|TRBJ1-6|-
TGCGCCAGCAGCCAAGTACAGGGTTATAATTCACCCCTCCACTTT
CASSQVQGYNSPLHF
>-|TRBV5-1|TRBJ1-1|-
TGCGCCAGCAGCTTAGAACAGGGCCTCGCCGCTGAAGCTTTCTTT
CASSLEQGLAAEAFF
>-|TRBV19|TRBJ1-5|-
TGTGCCAGTAGTATAACCTGGACTGCTTTAAGCAATCAGCCCCAGCATTTT
CASSITWTALSNQPQHF
>few|TRBV7-9|TRBJ1-5|-
TGTGCCAGCAGCTTAGGGAGTCAGCCCCAGCATTTT
CASSLGSQPQHF
>few|TRBV6-4|TRBJ2-2|TRBD2
TGTGCCAGCAGTGCCTCTAGCGGGGGGGCCTCCGGGGAGCTGTTTTTT
CASSASSGGASGELFF
>once|TRBV5-1|TRBJ1-5|-
TGCGCCAGCAGCTCTGACAGTAGTGGCAATCAGCCCCAGCATTTT
CASSSDSSGNQPQHF
>-|TRBV5-6|TRBJ2-2|TRBD1
TGTGCCAGCAGCTCCCCGGGACAGGGAGGGAGGGACATCGGGGAGCTGTTTTTT
CASSSPGQGGRDIGELFF
>-|TRBV27|TRBJ2-2|TRBD2
TGTGCCAGCAGGCCCCTAGCGGGGGAGACCGGGGAGCTGTTTTTT
CASRPLAGETGELFF
>-|TRBV11-1|TRBJ1-2|TRBD1
TGTGCCAGCAGCGAGTGGACAGGGGTCGGCTACACCTTC
CASSEWTGVGYTF
>once|TRBV10-3|TRBJ2-3|-
TGTGCCATCAGCCAGGGTCAGTCCACAGATACGCAGTATTTT
CAISQGQSTDTQYF
>-|TRBV19|TRBJ1-2|TRBD1
TGTGCCAGTAGTGTACAGGGGTCGTATGGCTACACCTTC
CASSVQGSYGYTF
>few|TRBV7-8|TRBJ2-2|-
TGTGCCAGCAGCTTACAGGGTCCGGATTACACCGGGGAGCTGTTTTTT
CASSLQGPDYTGELFF
>-|TRBV4-2|TRBJ2-1|TRBD2
TGTGCCAGCAGCCGGAAGGAGGCAGCGGGGGGGCCCCATGAGCAGTTCTTC
CASSRKEAAGGPHEQFF
>-|TRBV5-5|TRBJ2-1|TRBD1
TGTGCCAGCAGCTTGGGGGGACAGGGGAATGAGCAGTTCTTC
CASSLGGQGNEQFF
>-|TRBV30|TRBJ1-2|-
TGTGCCTGGAGATCACAACAGGGTCGAGGCTATGGCTACACCTTC
CAWRSQQGRGYGYTF
>-|TRBV30|TRBJ1-2|-
TGTGCCTGGAGTGGTCAGGGGAATGGCTACACCTTC
CAWSGQGNGYTF
>once|TRBV6-5|TRBJ2-1|-
TGTGCCAGCAGTTACTCGAGTGTGAGCTCCTACAATGAGCAGTTCTTC
CASSYSSVSSYNEQFF
>few|TRBV19|TRBJ2-3|TRBD2
TGTGCCAGTATGGAGCGGGGTGGCACAGATACGCAGTATTTT
CASMERGGTDTQYF
>-|TRBV7-9|TRBJ2-2|TRBD1
TGTGCCAACGACAGGGGGAAGACCGGGGAGCTGTTTTTT
CANDRGKTGELFF
>-|TRBV7-2|TRBJ1-4|-
TGTGCCAGCAGGACAGCAACTAATGAAAAACTGTTTTTT
CASRTATNEKLFF
>-|TRBV5-8|TRBJ2-1|-
TGTGCCAGCAGCAACCTACAGGACAATGAGCAGTTCTTC
CASSNLQDNEQFF
>-|TRBV5-1|TRBJ1-6|-
TGCGCCAGCAGCTCTCTTGGGGGGAATTCACCCCTCCACTTT
CASSSLGGNSPLHF
>-|TRBV5-6|TRBJ1-4|-
TGTGCCAGCAGCCCGCGATTACAGGGTGTTTCCGAAAAACTGTTTTTT
CASSPRLQGVSEKLFF
>-|TRBV5-1|TRBJ2-1|-
TGCGCCAGCAGCCTCAGGGGCGATGAGCAGTTCTTC
CASSLRGDEQFF
>-|TRBV5-1|TRBJ2-2|-
TGCGCCAGCAGCTTGTGGGGGGAGAACACCGGGGAGCTGTTTTTT
CASSLWGENTGELFF
>-|TRBV3-1/TRBV3-2|TRBJ1-4|TRBD1
TGTGCCAGCAGCCAAGAACACAGGGGCAGTGAAAAACTGTTTTTT
CASSQEHRGSEKLFF
>-|TRBV9|TRBJ1-1|-
TGTGCCAGCAGCTATGCAGTGGAGACTGAAGCTTTCTTT
CASSYAVETEAFF
>-|TRBV2|TRBJ1-2|-
TGTGCCAGCAGTGAAGCTATCTATGGCTACACCTTC
CASSEAIYGYTF
>-|TRBV15|TRBJ2-5|-
TGTGCCACCAGCAGCAGACAAGAGACCCAGTACTTC
CATSSRQETQYF
>once|TRBV12-3/TRBV12-4|TRBJ1-1|-
TGTGCCAGCGGACTACAGGCCACTGAAGCTTTCTTT
CASGLQATEAFF
>-|TRBV5-1|TRBJ2-3|TRBD2
TGCGCCAGCAGCTTACCCGGACTAGCGGGGATCACAGATACGCAGTATTTT
CASSLPGLAGITDTQYF
>-|TRBV7-2|TRBJ2-3|TRBD2
TGTGCCAGCAGCTTAGACACAGCGGGGAGCACAGATACGCAGTATTTT
CASSLDTAGSTDTQYF
>-|TRBV10-3|TRBJ1-2|TRBD1
TGTGCCATCAGTGAGTCTCAGTGGACAGGTTCGGGTGGCTACACCTTC
CAISESQWTGSGGYTF
>-|TRBV6-6|TRBJ1-5|-
TGTGCCAGCAGAAACAGGAGCAATCAGCCCCAGCATTTT
CASRNRSNQPQHF
>-|TRBV4-3|TRBJ2-1|-
TGCGCCAGCAGCCTGGGGGCCTGGTCCTACAATGAGCAGTTCTTC
CASSLGAWSYNEQFF
>-|TRBV28|TRBJ2-7|TRBD2
TGTGCCACCCCGGGAGGCGAGCAGTACTTC
CATPGGEQYF
>-|TRBV7-8|TRBJ2-3|-
TGTGCCAGCAGCTTAGATTCCCAGGCGAACACAGATACGCAGTATTTT
CASSLDSQANTDTQYF
>-|TRBV5-4|TRBJ1-2|-
TGTGCCAGCAGCAGTCGCAGAGACTACTATGGCTACACCTTC
CASSSRRDYYGYTF
>-|TRBV18|TRBJ2-2|-
TGTGCCAGCTCACCGGCAGGGATGGGTTTCACCGGGGAGCTGTTTTTT
CASSPAGMGFTGELFF